Shown below are 24 T cell receptor beta chains from a single sample sequenced in a study of shared clonotypes between healthy human individuals. Naive CD8 cells lacked CD45RO and underwent positive selection for CCR7, leaving out terminally differentiated effector memory CD45RA+ cells. Sequencing used immunoSEQ multiplex PCR; TCRdb keeps in-frame clones, though not all of them. Here the sample spans 2 million or so clones, about 95% being singletons. The sample comprised naive CD8+ T cells sorted from blood. The receptors stem from a man aged 18-30 years in good health.

The chain couples TRBV4-3 to TRBJ1-6, with TRBD1 matching 7 bases. The CDR3 is 16 amino acids. J lost 6 bases, V lost 0 bases, and 5 bases had no gene match. The germline V gene encodes CDR1 LGHNA and CDR2 YSLEER. CDR3 sequence reads: CASSQDRGQVNSPLHF. CDR3 bases: TGCGCCAGCAGCCAAGATCGAGGACAGGTTAATTCACCCCTCCACTTT.

This rearrangement joins TRBV19 to TRBJ2-7, with a possible D match to TRBD2 (6 bases). CDR3 size: 15 residues. Trimming took off 3 bases at V and 0 bases at J, with 12 bases between the two ends. The germline V gene has CDR1 LNHDA and CDR2 SQIVND (reference sequence). CDR3 protein: CASSMWGEHSYEQYF. Written as DNA, the CDR3 is TGTGCCAGTAGTATGTGGGGGGAACACTCCTACGAGCAGTACTTC. The variable domain in full, with the rest retrieved from reference TRBV19 and TRBJ2-7, is DGGITQSPKYLFRKEGQNVTLSCEQNLNHDAMYWYRQDPGQGLRLIYYSQIVNDFQKGDIAEGYSVSREKKESFPLTVTSAQKNPTAFYLCASSMWGEHSYEQYFGPGTRLTVT.

The chain joins TRBV30 to TRBJ2-5; D tentatively reads TRBD1 or TRBD2 (5 bases each). The CDR3 is made up of 13 amino acids. V was trimmed by 2 bases and J by 5 bases, leaving 12 bases between them. Germline V gene sequence: CDR1 GTSNPN, CDR2 SVGIG (reference sequence). The CDR3: CAWSTGLFETQYF. DNA for the CDR3: TGTGCCTGGAGTACGGGGCTTTTCGAGACCCAGTACTTC. The entire variable domain, with the rest obtained from reference TRBV30 and TRBJ2-5, is as follows: SQTIHQWPATLVQPVGSPLSLECTVEGTSNPNLYWYRQAAGRGLQLLFYSVGIGQISSEVPQNLSASRPQDRQFILSSKKLLLSDSGFYLCAWSTGLFETQYFGPGTRLLVL.

The V gene is TRBV10-3, the J gene TRBJ1-2; D call uncertain. The CDR3 extends over 14 amino acids. The germline V gene encodes CDR1 ENHRY and CDR2 SYGVKD. Trimming removed 7 bases from V and 5 bases from J, with 17 bases in between. The CDR3 DNA follows: TGTGCCATCAAGGACGCAACAAACGAATATGGCTACACCTTC. Translated, it gives CAIKDATNEYGYTF.

The chain uses TRBV5-1 and TRBJ2-5; 10 nucleotides match TRBD1. This CDR3 comprises 15 residues. Per germline, CDR1 SGHRS and CDR2 YFSETQ. Losses at the gene ends were 0 bases for V and 2 bases for J; bases not matched to a gene: 1. CDR3 DNA sequence: TGCGCCAGCAGCTTGGTGGGACAGGGGCAAGAGACCCAGTACTTC. Amino acid sequence: CASSLVGQGQETQYF.

The V and J genes are TRBV9 and TRBJ2-7; D may correspond to TRBD1 or TRBD2 (5 bases each). Trimming took 3 bases from V and 2 from J, leaving 12 bases between them. This CDR3 has 14 amino acids. Germline V gives CDR1 SGDLS, CDR2 YYNGEE. For the CDR3, the DNA is TGTGCCAGCAGCGCCCGGGACGGGGCCTACGAGCAGTACTTC. Translated, it gives CASSARDGAYEQYF.

The V and J genes are TRBV5-6 and TRBJ2-7; 7 nucleotides agree with TRBD1. The germline V gene encodes CDR1 SGHDT and CDR2 YYEEEE. V shed 7 bases and J 0 bases; nucleotides not matched to a gene: 4. The CDR3 covers 13 residues. In DNA form, the CDR3 reads TGTGCCAGCCGGGACAGAAGCTCCTACGAGCAGTACTTC. Protein: CASRDRSSYEQYF.

The V gene is TRBV7-9, the J gene TRBJ1-6, with a tentative D call TRBD1 (5 bases). The V and J ends lost 5 bases and 6 bases respectively, with 14 bases between them. From germline, CDR1 is SEHNR and CDR2 FQNEAQ (reference sequence). The CDR3 has 15 residues. CDR3 loop: CASSLGGEGNSPLHF. DNA of the CDR3: TGTGCCAGCAGCCTTGGGGGAGAGGGTAATTCACCCCTCCACTTT.

The rearrangement joins TRBV6-5 to TRBJ1-2, with D maybe TRBD1 (5 bases). This CDR3 is built from 16 residues. The V gene's germline CDR1 is MNHEY and CDR2 SVGAGI. The V end was cut by 2 bases, the J end by 6 bases, with 19 bases between. The CDR3 sequence: CASSYINFQGRNGYTF. CDR3 nucleotides: TGTGCCAGCAGTTACATCAATTTTCAGGGAAGGAATGGCTACACCTTC.

The chain uses TRBV13 and TRBJ2-1; TRBD2 matches 7 bases. From germline, CDR1 is PRHDT and CDR2 FYEKMQ (reference sequence). The CDR3 sequence is 17 residues long. After removal of 5 bases from V and 10 bases from J, the junction contained 20 bases not matched to a gene. For the CDR3, the DNA is TGTGCCAGCAGCCTCCTTCCGGGTAGCGGGTCAAAAAAGGAGCAGTTCTTC. Amino acids: CASSLLPGSGSKKEQFF.

A word on this clone: The same CDR3 also results from other DNA sequences found in this sample. The CDR3 bases are TGTGCCAGCAGCCCGGGACAGGGCAGGGAGACCCAGTACTTC. Amino acids: CASSPGQGRETQYF. V is TRBV5-6 and J is TRBJ2-5; 9 nucleotides align to TRBD1. The CDR3 extends over 14 amino acids. Germline CDR1 and CDR2: SGHDT and YYEEEE. V shed 4 bases and J 5 bases; nucleotides not matched to a gene: 6.

The rearrangement uses TRBV13 and TRBJ2-3; TRBD2 aligns across 7 bases. V was pared by 1 base and J by 1 base, with 5 bases of the junction left unmatched. In germline, CDR1 is PRHDT, CDR2 FYEKMQ (reference sequence). This CDR3 spans 16 amino acids. CDR3 sequence: CASSLESSGRTDTQYF. The CDR3 DNA follows: TGTGCCAGCAGCTTAGAGTCTAGCGGCCGCACAGATACGCAGTATTTT.

V gene TRBV9 combines with J gene TRBJ2-5; maybe TRBD1 (6 bases). The germline V and J ends were trimmed by 3 bases and 3 bases, with 15 bases remaining between them. Germline CDR1 reads SGDLS; CDR2 reads YYNGEE. This CDR3 has 15 amino acids. CDR3 DNA: TGTGCCAGCAGCGAGGGGACAACCACTGAAGAGACCCAGTACTTC. Its protein is CASSEGTTTEETQYF.

This rearrangement joins TRBV27 to TRBJ1-6; D not resolved. V lost 6 bases, J lost 2 bases, and 8 bases lay in between. The CDR3 loop spans 14 amino acids. CDR1 is MNHEY, CDR2 SMNVEV, per germline (reference sequence). This CDR3 reads CASRGLTYNSPLHF. The CDR3 nucleotides are TGTGCCAGCAGGGGCCTGACCTATAATTCACCCCTCCACTTT.

As for this clone: Other DNA sequences of this sample code for an identical CDR3. The rearrangement joins TRBV19 to TRBJ2-7; D unresolved. The length of the CDR3 is 13 residues. Trimming took off 5 bases at V and 2 bases at J, with 10 bases between the two ends. Germline CDR1 reads LNHDA; CDR2 reads SQIVND (reference sequence). The CDR3 sequence: CASSPGGPYEQYF. DNA of the CDR3: TGTGCCAGTAGTCCCGGTGGCCCCTACGAGCAGTACTTC.

The chain uses TRBV6-5 and TRBJ1-1; perhaps TRBD1 as D (6 bases). Germline CDR1 MNHEY, CDR2 SVGAGI. The CDR3 spans 14 residues. V was clipped by 4 bases and J by 1 base, with 10 bases between them. The CDR3: CASSFTGWNTEAFF. CDR3 in DNA: TGTGCCAGCAGTTTTACAGGGTGGAACACTGAAGCTTTCTTT.

The gene calls are TRBV5-6 and TRBJ1-3; unclear D gene. The CDR3 has 13 amino acids. The V end was cut by 2 bases, the J end by 4 bases, with 7 bases between. In germline, CDR1 is SGHDT, CDR2 YYEEEE. CDR3 amino acids: CASSFTTGNTIYF. In nucleotides, the CDR3 is TGTGCCAGCAGCTTTACCACGGGAAACACCATATATTTT.

The rearrangement joins TRBV27 to TRBJ1-6; D unresolved. Germline assignment: CDR1 MNHEY and CDR2 SMNVEV (reference sequence). CDR3 length equals 13 residues. The V end lost 4 bases, the J end lost 10 bases, and 11 bases lay between the germline ends. The CDR3 spells CASSSRGISPLHF. Here the CDR3 DNA reads TGTGCCAGCAGTTCCCGAGGGATATCACCCCTCCACTTT.

The genes are TRBV7-9 and TRBJ2-1, with 12 bases identical to TRBD1. This CDR3 region has 14 residues. The germline V gene encodes CDR1 SEHNR and CDR2 FQNEAQ (reference sequence). The J segment lost 9 bases and the V segment lost 5 bases, leaving 5 bases of the junction unmatched. CDR3 DNA sequence: TGTGCCAGCAGCACGGGACAGGGGGCGAGTGAGCAGTTCTTC. Protein: CASSTGQGASEQFF. Together with reference TRBV7-9 and TRBJ2-1, the CDR3 gives the full variable domain: DTGVSQNPRHKITKRGQNVTFRCDPISEHNRLYWYRQTLGQGPEFLTYFQNEAQLEKSRLLSDRFSAERPKGSFSTLEIQRTEQGDSAMYLCASSTGQGASEQFFGPGTRLTVL.

This CDR3 is CASSVSQGSGGYTF. CDR3 in DNA: TGTGCCAGCAGCGTCTCACAGGGGAGTGGCGGCTACACCTTC. The chain carries TRBV9 and TRBJ1-2, with 7 bases lining up with TRBD1. The CDR3 sequence is 14 residues long. V shed 2 bases and J 8 bases; nucleotides not matched to a gene: 9. The germline gives CDR1 SGDLS, CDR2 YYNGEE.

About this clone: This specimen includes other DNA sequences encoding the same CDR3. The chain is built from TRBV27 and TRBJ2-7; 7 bases agree with TRBD1. Germline values: CDR1 MNHEY, CDR2 SMNVEV (reference sequence). J lost 5 bases, V lost 5 bases, and 6 bases had no gene match. This CDR3 contains 13 residues. CDR3 in amino acids: CASSPGTADEQYF. Written as DNA, the CDR3 is TGTGCCAGCAGTCCTGGGACAGCTGACGAGCAGTACTTC.

The chain uses TRBV5-6 and TRBJ2-7; 8 positions agree with TRBD2. This CDR3 has 15 residues. Germline CDR1 and CDR2: SGHDT and YYEEEE. V lost 4 bases, J lost 3 bases, and 9 bases stayed unmatched. For the CDR3, the DNA is TGTGCCAGCAGCCCGAAAAGCGGGAGCTTCTACGAGCAGTACTTC. Encoded protein: CASSPKSGSFYEQYF.

This chain joins TRBV27 and TRBJ2-7, with a possible D match to TRBD2 (5 bases). V dropped 6 bases and J dropped 5 bases, with 17 bases sitting between them. Germline V gene data show CDR1 as MNHEY and CDR2 as SMNVEV (reference sequence). The CDR3 runs 14 residues. The CDR3: CASSPTGSGDEQYF. In DNA form, the CDR3 reads TGTGCCAGCAGCCCGACGGGGAGTGGGGACGAGCAGTACTTC.

The chain couples TRBV4-2 to TRBJ2-7; D tentatively reads TRBD1 or TRBD2 (5 bases each). The CDR3 is made up of 14 amino acids. Trimming removed 4 bases at V and 3 bases at J, with 13 bases between. Per germline, CDR1 LGHNA and CDR2 YNFKEQ. CDR3 sequence: CASSPDPGHYEQYF. DNA of the CDR3: TGTGCCAGCAGCCCTGATCCGGGGCACTACGAGCAGTACTTC.